The 19 T cell receptor beta chains below come from one sample, sequenced in a study of T cells in Graves' hyperthyroidism and ophthalmopathy. Amplified regions were TCR beta CDR3 sequences from RNA transcripts. A set of HTBI primers served as the primers for a first-round RT-PCR of the TCR CDR3. Via MiXCR, TCRdb re-called the multiplex PCR reads, giving one row per CDR3 protein. This table has hundreds of thousands of distinct CDR3 sequences, about 20% appearing once. The material sequenced was blood. These TCRs come from a man between 35 and 55 years old with Graves' ophthalmopathy.

This clonotype was seen more than once but under ten times. V usage is TRBV6-1 and J usage is TRBJ1-2; no definite D call. CDR1 is MNHNS, CDR2 SASEGT, per germline. Trimming removed 4 bases at V and 0 bases at J, with 18 bases between. There are 17 residues in the CDR3. The CDR3 is CASSGSATRTTNYGYTF. In DNA, the CDR3 is TGTGCCAGCAGTGGGTCTGCTACACGCACCACTAACTATGGCTACACCTTC.

This clonotype was detected only a few times. The V call is TRBV4-1, the J call TRBJ2-7, with D maybe TRBD2 (6 bases). CDR1 and CDR2 (germline): MGHRA, YSYEKL. The CDR3 consists of 14 residues. V was clipped by 4 bases and J by 6 bases, with 16 bases between them. The CDR3 DNA follows: TGCGCCAGCAGCCGACCAGGGACTCGGGGCGAGCAGTACTTC. Translated, it gives CASSRPGTRGEQYF.

The V gene is TRBV18, the J gene TRBJ2-7; D unresolved. CDR3 length: 13 residues. V dropped 2 bases and J dropped 3 bases, with 8 bases sitting between them. CDR1 is KGHSH, CDR2 LQKENI, per germline. In DNA, the CDR3 is TGTGCCAGCTCACCAAGCGTAGACTACGAGCAGTACTTC. The encoded protein is CASSPSVDYEQYF.

The CDR3 nucleotides read TGTGCCAGCGGGAGGGATACGCAGTATTTT. It encodes CASGRDTQYF. The rearrangement joins TRBV6-1 to TRBJ2-3, with D possibly being TRBD2 (6 bases). V lost 8 bases, J lost 6 bases, and 6 bases lay in between. This CDR3 has 10 residues. CDR1 is MNHNS, CDR2 SASEGT, per germline.

The chain carries TRBV5-8 and TRBJ1-4; weak D call: TRBD1 (6 bases). CDR3 length: 15 residues. Trimming shortened V by 3 bases and J by 6 bases, and 15 bases separated the two germline ends. Germline assignment: CDR1 SGHTS and CDR2 YDEGEE. CDR3 bases: TGTGCCAGCAGCTCTCAACAGGGTAACTATGAAAAACTGTTTTTT. Protein sequence: CASSSQQGNYEKLFF.

In its sample, this clonotype was seen a few times. The gene calls are TRBV7-2 and TRBJ2-5, with 8 positions matching TRBD2. CDR3 length equals 16 residues. V lost 4 bases, J lost 5 bases, and 12 bases stayed unmatched. Per the germline V gene, CDR1 is SGHTA and CDR2 is FQGNSA. Here the CDR3 reads CASSSAASGSGETQYF. The CDR3 DNA is TGTGCCAGCAGCTCCGCGGCTAGCGGGTCGGGGGAGACCCAGTACTTC.

This clonotype was observed a few times. The gene calls are TRBV29-1 and TRBJ1-5, with D possibly being TRBD1 (6 bases). Trimming cost V 4 bases and J 5 bases, with 12 bases left between them. The germline CDR1 and CDR2 sequences are SQVTM and ANQGSEA. This CDR3 comprises 13 residues. The CDR3 nucleotides read TGCAGCGTTGCTCACAGGGCCGATCAGCCCCAGCATTTT. Translating gives CSVAHRADQPQHF.

At least ten counts were recorded for this clonotype. CDR3 in amino acids: CAQGHPARYF. The DNA for the CDR3 is TGTGCCCAAGGACACCCGGCTCGGTACTTC. The chain carries TRBV30 and TRBJ2-7; maybe TRBD1 (5 bases). Trimming stripped 8 bases from V and 12 bases from J, with 17 bases between. The CDR3 is 10 amino acids. CDR1 GTSNPN and CDR2 SVGIG come from the germline V gene (reference sequence). Together with reference TRBV30 and TRBJ2-7, the CDR3 gives the full variable domain: SQTIHQWPATLVQPVGSPLSLECTVEGTSNPNLYWYRQAAGRGLQLLFYSVGIGQISSEVPQNLSASRPQDRQFILSSKKLLLSDSGFYLCAQGHPARYFGPGTRLTVT.

The genes are TRBV28 and TRBJ1-5; possible D gene TRBD1, 6 bases. Germline assignment: CDR1 MDHEN and CDR2 SYDVKM. The CDR3 spans 16 residues. V lost 5 bases and J 4 bases, leaving 18 bases between the germline ends. CDR3 protein: CASSPPTGAQNQPQHF. CDR3 bases: TGTGCCAGCAGTCCCCCGACAGGAGCACAAAATCAGCCCCAGCATTTT.

This chain uses TRBV6-1 with TRBJ2-7; 10 positions match TRBD1. V lost 6 bases and J lost 0; bases outside the gene matches: 5. The CDR3 has 15 amino acids. CDR1 is MNHNS, CDR2 SASEGT, per germline. This CDR3 is CASRAGQGVSYEQYF. The CDR3 DNA reads as TGTGCCAGCAGGGCCGGACAGGGGGTCTCCTACGAGCAGTACTTC.

The chain employs TRBV12-3 or TRBV12-4 and TRBJ1-6; 9 bases align to TRBD1. The CDR3 sequence is 15 residues long. After removal of 3 bases from V and 7 bases from J, the junction contained 4 bases not matched to a gene. The CDR3 bases are TGTGCCAGCAGTTTGGGACAGGGAAACAATTCACCCCTCCACTTT. This encodes CASSLGQGNNSPLHF.

This clonotype appeared many times. This chain links TRBV7-8 with TRBJ2-5, with 13 positions matching TRBD2. This CDR3 region has 16 residues. Looked up from germline, CDR1 is SGHVS and CDR2 is FQNEAQ. Losses at the gene ends were 3 bases for V and 3 bases for J; bases not matched to a gene: 4. As DNA, the CDR3 is TGTGCCAGCAGCTTCGGACTAGCGGGGGCCAAAGAGACCCAGTACTTC. Its protein is CASSFGLAGAKETQYF.

The CDR3 is CASSSSQGRRGYTF. The CDR3, as DNA: TGTGCCAGCAGCTCATCACAGGGTCGACGCGGCTACACCTTC. The chain uses TRBV5-5 and TRBJ1-2, with D tentatively TRBD1 (6 bases). The germline V gene encodes CDR1 SGHKS and CDR2 YYEKEE (reference sequence). V lost 3 bases to trimming and J lost 8 bases, with 17 bases between them. This CDR3 contains 14 residues.

Notes on this clonotype: A clone one base away is much larger, so this may be a read error. The V and J genes are TRBV7-2 and TRBJ2-1, with D unresolved. Germline V gives CDR1 SGHTA, CDR2 FQGNSA. CDR3 length: 12 amino acids. CDR3 DNA: TGTGCCAGCAACTTAGGGAACAATGAGCAGTTCTTC. This translates into CASNLGNNEQFF.

The chain is built from TRBV11-2 and TRBJ2-7, with TRBD1 matching 7 bases. Germline CDR1 and CDR2: SGHAT and FQNNGV. CDR3 length: 15 amino acids. V lost 3 bases to trimming and J lost 5 bases; unmatched junction nucleotides: 10. CDR3 loop: CASSFRVGQIHEQYF. CDR3 DNA sequence: TGTGCCAGCAGCTTTCGTGTGGGACAGATCCACGAGCAGTACTTC.

This clonotype occurred a few times. V is TRBV6-6 and J is TRBJ2-5; D might be TRBD1 (5 bases). V was trimmed by 0 bases and J by 3 bases, leaving 11 bases between them. The CDR3 extends over 15 amino acids. Germline V CDR1 and CDR2: MNHNY, SVGAGI (reference sequence). This chain's CDR3 is CASSYSPTDEETQYF. CDR3 DNA: TGTGCCAGCAGTTACTCGCCGACAGATGAAGAGACCCAGTACTTC.

This clonotype was picked up many times. The chain has TRBV6-1 and TRBJ2-3; the D gene is possibly TRBD1 (5 bases). Germline V gene lookup returns CDR1 MNHNS and CDR2 SASEGT. The CDR3 has 16 amino acids. V was clipped by 8 bases and J by 2 bases, with 20 bases between them. CDR3 bases: TGTGCCAGCGGCGGCCTACAGCAGGGATTCACAGATACGCAGTATTTT. Translation gives CASGGLQQGFTDTQYF.

The chain links TRBV5-1 to TRBJ2-7, with D perhaps matching TRBD1 (6 bases). The CDR3 sequence is 17 residues long. Germline V CDR1 and CDR2: SGHRS, YFSETQ. Trimming took 2 bases from V and 0 from J, leaving 18 bases between them. CDR3 DNA: TGCGCCAGCAGCTTTCTACCCGGGACACAAAGCTCCTACGAGCAGTACTTC. Residues: CASSFLPGTQSSYEQYF.

This sequence joins TRBV7-6 and TRBJ2-3, with D possibly TRBD2 on 7 matching bases. The germline V and J ends were trimmed by 1 base and 7 bases, with 15 bases remaining between them. Germline V lookup: CDR1 SGHVS, CDR2 FNYEAQ. CDR3 length: 15 amino acids. CDR3 sequence reads: CASSLEGGLTYTQYF. CDR3 coding DNA: TGTGCCAGCAGCTTAGAGGGGGGGCTAACTTATACGCAGTATTTT.